One T cell receptor (beta chain) is described in this entry. Its specificity is unknown. Expressed TCRB transcripts got sequenced, as all isolated RNA was reverse transcribed. Using immunoSEQ multiplex PCR, the repertoire was profiled, and TCRdb retains in-frame clones only, with some absent. The sample includes 350,000 to 400,000 clones, 10% to 15% seen only once; the top ten take about 0.01%. The record originates from a study of beta chain features in type 1 diabetes. In the study overall: Sorted cells, about 99 million in number, were examined across all samples.

Study results and limitations: Whether HLA type affects TCRB rearrangement stayed undetermined in the present work. Shorter TCRB CDR3s, moderately but significantly so, marked every one of the four CD4+ subsets in Type 1 diabetes patients.

Each of the CD4+ naive, central memory, regulatory and stem cell-like memory populations was sorted via CD45RO/CCR7/CD25/CD127/CD95/CD27. Populations obtained by sorting all exceeded 95% purity. Sequenced input: naive CD4+ T cells from blood. The receptor was derived from a woman in her late teens or twenties with type 1 diabetes.

The CDR3 DNA follows: TGTGCCAGCAGTTACCTCTCGGGACAGGGATTGCAAGGCTACACCTTC. It specifies CASSYLSGQGLQGYTF. The chain has TRBV6-5 and TRBJ1-2; TRBD1 matches at 9 bases. The CDR3 has 16 amino acids. The ends lost 2 bases at V and 8 bases at J; junction bases unmatched: 12. Germline CDR1 MNHEY, CDR2 SVGAGI.